The source of this T cell receptor (beta chain) is a study of T cell clonality in common variable immunodeficiency. Whole-study findings and limits: Repertoire-complication correlations in CVID were limited by patient heterogeneity.

Sequenced by immunoSEQ multiplex PCR; TCRdb stores in-frame clones only, minus some. This sample carries about 52,000 clones, none of them present only once. Germline V gene lookup returns CDR1 MGHRA and CDR2 YSYEKL. Trimming took off 0 bases at V and 8 bases at J, with 12 bases between the two ends. CDR3 length: 14 amino acids. Ten or more counts support this clone. Its antigen is unidentified. The read halts 3 residues ahead of the CDR3 end, with the missing end drawn from the germline J gene. Sequenced: peripheral blood mononuclear cells. This TCR came from a person aged 18 to 70 in good health. V is TRBV4-1 and J is TRBJ2-3, with D possibly being TRBD1 (5 bases). Incomplete CDR3 DNA: TGCGCCAGCAGCCAAGATCGTGGCAGGGTTACG. Translated, it gives CASSQDRGRVT. The complete CDR3 reads CASSQDRGRVTQYF.